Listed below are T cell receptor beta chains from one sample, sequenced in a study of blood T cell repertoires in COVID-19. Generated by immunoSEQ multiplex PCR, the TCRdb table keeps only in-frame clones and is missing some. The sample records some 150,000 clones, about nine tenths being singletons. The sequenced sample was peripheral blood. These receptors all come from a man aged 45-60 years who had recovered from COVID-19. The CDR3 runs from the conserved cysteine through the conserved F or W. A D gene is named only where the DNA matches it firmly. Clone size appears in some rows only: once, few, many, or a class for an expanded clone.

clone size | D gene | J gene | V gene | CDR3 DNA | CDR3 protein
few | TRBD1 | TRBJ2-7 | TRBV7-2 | TGTGCCAGCAGCTTAAATCTGCAGGGGGCTTACGAGCAGTACTTC | CASSLNLQGAYEQYF
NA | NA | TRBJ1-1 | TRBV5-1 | TGCGCCAGCAGCAATCTCAGGGGTGACACTGAAGCTTTCTTT | CASSNLRGDTEAFF
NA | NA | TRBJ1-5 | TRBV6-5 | TGTGCCAGCAGATTGACAGTTGCGGGGTCGGGGCCCCAGCATTTT | CASRLTVAGSGPQHF
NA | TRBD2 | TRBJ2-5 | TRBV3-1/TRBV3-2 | TGTGCCAGCAGTAAGGGACTAGCGGGGGGCCGGGCATTGCAGACCCAGTACTTC | CASSKGLAGGRALQTQYF
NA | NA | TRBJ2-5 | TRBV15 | TGTGCCACCAGCAGAGATGGTTATCGGACTCGGGGAGAGACCCAGTACTTC | CATSRDGYRTRGETQYF
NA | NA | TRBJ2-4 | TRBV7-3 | TGTGCCAGCAGCTTATATGGAAGAGGAAGCGAAGACATTCAGTACTTC | CASSLYGRGSEDIQYF
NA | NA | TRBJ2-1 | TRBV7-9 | TGTGCCAGCAGCTCTCAGACTGGCTACAATGAGCAGTTCTTC | CASSSQTGYNEQFF
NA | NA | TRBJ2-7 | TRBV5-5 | TGTGCCAGCAGCGCAACATGGGGAGGCTACTACGAGCAGTACTTC | CASSATWGGYYEQYF
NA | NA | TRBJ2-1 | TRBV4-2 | TGTGCCAGCAGCCAAGATGGTACTTCAACCAATGAGCAGTTCTTC | CASSQDGTSTNEQFF
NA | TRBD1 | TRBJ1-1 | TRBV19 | TGTGCCACACAGGGGGTCACTGAAGCTTTCTTT | CATQGVTEAFF
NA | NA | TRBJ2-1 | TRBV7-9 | TGTGCCAGCAGCCGCCCAAGGCAGGGGTACAATGAGCAGTTCTTC | CASSRPRQGYNEQFF
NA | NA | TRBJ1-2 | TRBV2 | TGTGCCAGCAGTGAGAGAAGAACCTATGGCTACACCTTC | CASSERRTYGYTF
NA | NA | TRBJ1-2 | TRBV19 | TGTGCCAGTGGCCTGGCAGTGGGGAGTTATGGCTACACCTTC | CASGLAVGSYGYTF
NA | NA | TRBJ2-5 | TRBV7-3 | TGTGCCAGCAGCCCTCAACCCTTAGCGGCGGGGGAGACCCAGTACTTC | CASSPQPLAAGETQYF
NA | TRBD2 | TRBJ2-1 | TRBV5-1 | TGCGCCAGCAGCCCCCTGCGGGGGGGCAATGAGCAGTTCTTC | CASSPLRGGNEQFF
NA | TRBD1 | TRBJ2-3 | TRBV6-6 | TGTGCCAGCAGTCGGACAGGAGAAAGCACAGATACGCAGTATTTT | CASSRTGESTDTQYF
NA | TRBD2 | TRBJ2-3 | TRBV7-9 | TGTGCCAGCAGCCTGCTAGCGGGGGGGCTACAAGATACGCAGTATTTT | CASSLLAGGLQDTQYF
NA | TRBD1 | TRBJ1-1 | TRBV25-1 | TGTGCCAGCAGTGATGCCCGGACAGGGGGCTTGCGGGCTTTCTTT | CASSDARTGGLRAFF
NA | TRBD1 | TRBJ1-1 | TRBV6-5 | TGTGCCAGCAGATACAGGGGGCTGGTGAACACTGAAGCTTTCTTT | CASRYRGLVNTEAFF
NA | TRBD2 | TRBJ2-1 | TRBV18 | TGTGCCAGCTCATCCCAGCGGGGGGGCTCCTACAATGAGCAGTTCTTC | CASSSQRGGSYNEQFF
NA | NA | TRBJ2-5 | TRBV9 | TGTGCCAGCAGCGTAGGGCAAGCGGGAGAGACCCAGTACTTC | CASSVGQAGETQYF
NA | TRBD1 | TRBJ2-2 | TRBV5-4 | TGTGCCAGCAGCCCGCGACAGGGGCCTGGGACCGGGGAGCTGTTTTTT | CASSPRQGPGTGELFF
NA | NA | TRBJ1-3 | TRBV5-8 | TGTGCCAGCAGCTTTCGCAGGGCTGGAAACACCATATATTTT | CASSFRRAGNTIYF
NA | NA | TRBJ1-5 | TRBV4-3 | TGCGCCAGCAGCCAAGATTGGAGGATGGCTCAGCCCCAGCATTTT | CASSQDWRMAQPQHF
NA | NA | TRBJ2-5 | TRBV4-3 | TGCGCCAGCAGCCAAGATCTACGGGGGACCCAGTACTTC | CASSQDLRGTQYF
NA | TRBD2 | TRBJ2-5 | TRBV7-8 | TGTGCCAGCAGCTTACCTAGCGGGCCCCCCGTGACCCAGTACTTC | CASSLPSGPPVTQYF
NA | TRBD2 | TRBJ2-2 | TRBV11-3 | TGTGCCAGCAGCTTCGGCGGGGGGAACACCGGGGAGCTGTTTTTT | CASSFGGGNTGELFF
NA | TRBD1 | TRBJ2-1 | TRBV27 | TGTGCCAGCAGTTTAGGTCACAGGGGTGCATATGAGCAGTTCTTC | CASSLGHRGAYEQFF
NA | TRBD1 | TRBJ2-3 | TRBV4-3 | TGCGCCAGCAGCCCCGGACAGGGCACAGATACGCAGTATTTT | CASSPGQGTDTQYF
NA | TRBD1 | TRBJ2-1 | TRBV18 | TGTGCCAGCTCACCACCACAGGGGCGCTACAATGAGCAGTTCTTC | CASSPPQGRYNEQFF
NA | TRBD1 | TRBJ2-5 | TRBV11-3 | TGTGCCAGCAGCTTGGGGGTGTCCGACAGGGAGCAAGAGACCCAGTACTTC | CASSLGVSDREQETQYF
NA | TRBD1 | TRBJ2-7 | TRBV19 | TGTGCCAGTAGTGCGGGACAGGGGGCCGTCTACGAGCAGTACTTC | CASSAGQGAVYEQYF
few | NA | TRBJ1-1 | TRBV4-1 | TGCGCCAGCAGCCAAAGTTTAGGGACACCGAACACTGAAGCTTTCTTT | CASSQSLGTPNTEAFF
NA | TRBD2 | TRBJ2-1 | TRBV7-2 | TGTGCCAGCAGCTTAGCGGTAGGTAGCGGGGGCCACTACAATGAGCAGTTCTTC | CASSLAVGSGGHYNEQFF
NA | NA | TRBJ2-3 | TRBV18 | TGTGCCAGCTCACCACCGTTCGGTTTTCATACGCAGTATTTT | CASSPPFGFHTQYF
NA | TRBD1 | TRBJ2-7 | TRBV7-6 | TGTGCCAGCAGCTTAGCGGCCGGAAGACAGGGCTACGAGCAGTACTTC | CASSLAAGRQGYEQYF
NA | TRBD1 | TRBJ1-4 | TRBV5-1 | TGCGCCAGCAGCCGGACAGGATCGGATGAAAAACTGTTTTTT | CASSRTGSDEKLFF
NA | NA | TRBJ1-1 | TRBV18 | TGTGCCAGCTCACCAGCAGGGGCGAATGCTTTCTTT | CASSPAGANAFF
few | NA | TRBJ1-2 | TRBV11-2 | TGTGCCAGCAGCTTGGGAGGGGACCCTGGCTACACCTTC | CASSLGGDPGYTF
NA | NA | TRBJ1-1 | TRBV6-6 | TGTGCCAGCAGGCGGCCAGGGGAACCGAACACTGAAGCTTTCTTT | CASRRPGEPNTEAFF
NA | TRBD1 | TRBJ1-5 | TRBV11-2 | TGTGCCAGCAGCGTACAGGGGGAACAGCCCCAGCATTTT | CASSVQGEQPQHF
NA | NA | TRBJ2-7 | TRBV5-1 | TGCGCCAGCAGTGCGGGACAGATATACGAGCAGTACTTC | CASSAGQIYEQYF
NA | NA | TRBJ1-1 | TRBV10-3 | TGTGCCATCAGTGATGGTCAGACAAAGTACACTGAAGCTTTCTTT | CAISDGQTKYTEAFF
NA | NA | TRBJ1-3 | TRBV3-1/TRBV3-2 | TGTGCCAGCAGCCAACAAGCAGGGTCTTCTGGAAACACCATATATTTT | CASSQQAGSSGNTIYF
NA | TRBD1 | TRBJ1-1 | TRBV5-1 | TGCGCCAGCAGCCTTTTACAGGGGGCGAGCGCCACTGAAGCTTTCTTT | CASSLLQGASATEAFF
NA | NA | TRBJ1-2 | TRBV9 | TGTGCCAGCGCTCCGGGAGCAGCCTATGGCTACACCTTC | CASAPGAAYGYTF
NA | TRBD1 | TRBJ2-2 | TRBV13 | TGTGCCAGCAGCTTTGGGACAGGGAGGTCCGGGGAGCTGTTTTTT | CASSFGTGRSGELFF
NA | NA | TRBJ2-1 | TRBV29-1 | TGCAGCGTTCCGGACATTTACAATGAGCAGTTCTTC | CSVPDIYNEQFF